The 24 T cell receptor beta chains reported below all come from one sample, sequenced in a study of T cell responses to AZD1222 COVID-19 vaccine (dated by TCRdb to the early 2020s). The library relied on the immunoSEQ multiplex PCR assay. Imported from immuneACCESS, the table was reduced by TCRdb to in-frame sequences with V and J called. These copies leave out some clones; in studies compared against another copy, an unresolved V gene accounts for under half, and the cause of the remainder is not known. Present in this sample are fewer than 150,000 clones, more than 70% of which were seen just once. Less than 6.5% of the sample lies in the top ten. The time point tag for this specimen amounts to: about 28 days (+/-7) after the second vaccine dose. Sample: peripheral blood, taken 28 days after the second AZD1222 dose. The receptors shown here come from an adult who received the AZD1222 COVID-19 vaccine.

The V call is TRBV29-1, the J call TRBJ2-1, with 10 bases that match TRBD2. V was pared by 6 bases and J by 5 bases, with 4 bases of the junction left unmatched. The CDR3 has 13 amino acids. The germline gives CDR1 SQVTM, CDR2 ANQGSEA. This CDR3 reads CSVGLARNNEQFF. The CDR3 DNA sequence: TGCAGCGTGGGACTAGCGCGAAACAATGAGCAGTTCTTC.

The chain joins TRBV6-1 to TRBJ2-1; 7 positions match TRBD1. The CDR3 runs 15 residues. The germline gives CDR1 MNHNS, CDR2 SASEGT. V lost 3 bases, J lost 4 bases, and 6 bases stayed unmatched. In DNA, the CDR3 is TGTGCCAGCAGTGACAAACTGGGACAGTACAATGAGCAGTTCTTC. This sequence encodes CASSDKLGQYNEQFF.

The chain joins TRBV5-4 to TRBJ2-7; tentative D call: TRBD2 (6 bases). Trimming left V 5 bases short and J 3 bases short, with 15 bases between. The CDR3 extends over 14 amino acids. CDR1 and CDR2 (germline): SGHNT, YYREEE (reference sequence). CDR3 nucleotides: TGTGCCAGCAGTAATGGAGGGGCAATCTACGAGCAGTACTTC. Its translation is CASSNGGAIYEQYF.

V usage is TRBV24-1 and J usage is TRBJ2-2; D perhaps matches TRBD2 (5 bases). V lost 4 bases, J lost 5 bases, and 10 bases lay in between. The CDR3 has 14 residues. In germline, CDR1 is KGHDR, CDR2 SFDVKD. This CDR3 is CATSEPGKTGELFF. In nucleotides, the CDR3 is TGTGCCACCAGTGAGCCGGGGAAGACCGGGGAGCTGTTTTTT.

This rearrangement joins TRBV7-2 to TRBJ1-2, with 11 bases that match TRBD1. From germline, CDR1 is SGHTA and CDR2 FQGNSA. This CDR3 contains 14 residues. The junction had 2 bases not matched to a gene; V was cut back by 5 bases and J by 3 bases. The CDR3 loop is CASSRDRGDYGYTF. The CDR3 coding sequence is TGTGCCAGCAGCCGGGACAGGGGGGACTATGGCTACACCTTC.

The rearrangement joins TRBV7-9 to TRBJ1-2; TRBD1 is a possible D gene (5 bases). With 5 bases removed from V and 4 bases from J, the gap between germline ends came to 14 bases. Looked up from germline, CDR1 is SEHNR and CDR2 is FQNEAQ (reference sequence). The CDR3 is made up of 14 amino acids. CDR3 loop: CASSTPGEGYGYTF. The CDR3 bases are TGTGCCAGCAGCACCCCGGGGGAGGGCTATGGCTACACCTTC. Looking up the rest from reference TRBV7-9 and TRBJ1-2 gives the full variable domain: DTGVSQNPRHKITKRGQNVTFRCDPISEHNRLYWYRQTLGQGPEFLTYFQNEAQLEKSRLLSDRFSAERPKGSFSTLEIQRTEQGDSAMYLCASSTPGEGYGYTFGSGTRLTVV.

J is TRBJ1-3 and V is TRBV7-9, with 7 positions matching TRBD1. The CDR3 extends over 16 amino acids. V lost 3 bases to trimming and J lost 0 bases; unmatched junction nucleotides: 5. CDR1 SEHNR and CDR2 FQNEAQ come from the germline V gene (reference sequence). The chain's CDR3 is CASSLGQSGSGNTIYF. CDR3 bases: TGTGCCAGCAGCTTGGGACAGTCAGGCTCTGGAAACACCATATATTTT.

This clone was counted a single time. The V call is TRBV18, the J call TRBJ2-6, with no clear D. CDR1 and CDR2 from the germline V gene are KGHSH and LQKENI. The CDR3 has 17 residues. V lost 5 bases and J lost 2, with 16 bases in between. The CDR3 sequence: CASSGSGQGAGANVLTF. CDR3 DNA: TGTGCCAGCTCAGGGTCAGGTCAAGGTGCTGGGGCCAACGTCCTGACTTTC.

In its sample, this clone was seen once. The chain joins TRBV11-3 to TRBJ2-1; D is unclear. Trimming removed 5 bases from V and 8 bases from J, with 13 bases in between. Germline V lookup: CDR1 SGHNT, CDR2 YENEEA. The CDR3 has 13 amino acids. CDR3 sequence (DNA): TGTGCCAGCAGCCAGGTTGGCGGCTATGAGCAGTTCTTC. As protein: CASSQVGGYEQFF. The entire variable domain, with the rest obtained from reference TRBV11-3 and TRBJ2-1, is as follows: EAGVVQSPRYKIIEKKQPVAFWCNPISGHNTLYWYLQNLGQGPELLIRYENEEAVDDSQLPKDRFSAERLKGVDSTLKIQPAELGDSAVYLCASSQVGGYEQFFGPGTRLTVL.

This clone was recorded once. This chain links TRBV20-1 with TRBJ2-3, with 9 bases aligning to TRBD2. V lost 3 bases to trimming and J lost 1 base; unmatched junction nucleotides: 2. Germline V gene lookup returns CDR1 DFQATT and CDR2 SNEGSKA (reference sequence). The CDR3 runs to 14 residues. CDR3 nucleotides: TGCAGTGCTAGTAGCGGGGGAGGCACAGATACGCAGTATTTT. It specifies CSASSGGGTDTQYF.

J is TRBJ2-5 and V is TRBV4-1, with D hard to call. The CDR3 sequence is 13 residues long. The germline V and J ends were trimmed by 5 bases and 5 bases, with 12 bases remaining between them. Germline CDR1 is MGHRA and CDR2 is YSYEKL. The CDR3 region is CASSTRERETQYF. As DNA, the CDR3 is TGCGCCAGCAGCACCCGAGAGCGCGAGACCCAGTACTTC.

On this clone itself: Other DNA variants within this sample encode the same CDR3. The chain employs TRBV5-4 and TRBJ2-5; 9 positions agree with TRBD1. Germline V gene data show CDR1 as SGHNT and CDR2 as YYREEE (reference sequence). Trimming took 2 bases from V and 3 from J; bases not matched to a gene: 2. The CDR3 is 14 residues long. As DNA, the CDR3 is TGTGCCAGCAGCTTACAGGGGGCTGAAGAGACCCAGTACTTC. Protein sequence: CASSLQGAEETQYF.

This clone occurred once. This rearrangement joins TRBV24-1 to TRBJ1-2; TRBD1 aligns across 7 bases. This CDR3 is built from 14 residues. From germline, CDR1 is KGHDR and CDR2 SFDVKD. V dropped 4 bases and J dropped 7; count of bases not matched to a gene: 8. The CDR3 here is CATSESDRARGYTF. The CDR3 DNA sequence: TGTGCCACCAGTGAATCCGACAGGGCCCGTGGCTACACCTTC.

The genes are TRBV5-6 and TRBJ1-6, with no clear D. CDR3 length equals 15 residues. V lost 5 bases and J 7 bases, leaving 16 bases between the germline ends. Germline V gene sequence: CDR1 SGHDT, CDR2 YYEEEE. The CDR3 DNA reads TGTGCCAGCAGGTCCGCGACGGGAGGAAATTCACCCCTCCACTTT. Translated, it gives CASRSATGGNSPLHF.

This clone was recorded a few times. The same CDR3 also results from other DNA sequences found in this sample. This chain uses TRBV19 with TRBJ1-6; 7 positions match TRBD1. Germline lookup yields CDR1 LNHDA and CDR2 SQIVND (reference sequence). This CDR3 has 12 residues. J gave up 8 bases and V 6 bases, and 1 base lay outside the gene matches. The CDR3 region is CASSGQDSPLHF. In nucleotides, the CDR3 is TGTGCCAGTAGCGGACAGGATTCACCCCTCCACTTT.

The rearrangement links TRBV10-3 to TRBJ2-2; D gene unclear. The CDR3 has 11 residues. Germline CDR1 is ENHRY and CDR2 is SYGVKD. Trimming removed 8 bases from V and 8 bases from J, with 9 bases in between. The CDR3 loop reads CAIDSGGELFF. CDR3 nucleotide sequence: TGTGCCATCGATTCTGGGGGGGAGCTGTTTTTT.

This clone occurred once. The V and J genes are TRBV5-1 and TRBJ1-4; D remains unclear. CDR3 length: 14 residues. Germline V gene lookup returns CDR1 SGHRS and CDR2 YFSETQ. V was shortened by 1 base and J by 2 bases, with 6 bases between the two germline ends. The CDR3: CASSLSGTNEKLFF. DNA of the CDR3: TGCGCCAGCAGCTTGTCCGGGACTAATGAAAAACTGTTTTTT.

This clone has only one observation. The chain recombines TRBV5-5 with TRBJ2-1; D not certain. This CDR3 is 14 amino acids long. The V and J ends lost 3 bases and 0 bases respectively, with 7 bases between them. Germline V gene sequence: CDR1 SGHKS, CDR2 YYEKEE (reference sequence). The CDR3 DNA follows: TGTGCCAGCAGCTGGTGGGCCTCCTACAATGAGCAGTTCTTC. Residues: CASSWWASYNEQFF.

This chain joins TRBV5-5 and TRBJ2-3, with 7 bases matching TRBD1. The CDR3 length is 16 residues. CDR1 and CDR2 (germline): SGHKS, YYEKEE (reference sequence). J lost 4 bases, V lost 4 bases, and 12 bases had no gene match. CDR3 coding DNA: TGTGCCAGCAGCCCGACAGGGTCCCCCAGGCCAGATACGCAGTATTTT. Residues: CASSPTGSPRPDTQYF.

The rearrangement links TRBV3-1 (or the pseudogene TRBV3-2) to TRBJ1-1; D not certain. Germline V gene lookup returns CDR1 LGHDT and CDR2 YNNKEL (reference sequence). Trimming took off 1 base at V and 0 bases at J, with 6 bases between the two ends. CDR3 size: 14 residues. CDR3 in DNA: TGTGCCAGCAGCCAAGTTGGGCTGAACACTGAAGCTTTCTTT. The encoded protein is CASSQVGLNTEAFF.

V gene TRBV5-4 combines with J gene TRBJ1-1, with a tentative D call TRBD1 (5 bases). In germline, CDR1 is SGHNT, CDR2 YYREEE (reference sequence). The CDR3 has 15 residues. The V end lost 4 bases, the J end lost 5 bases, and 18 bases lay between the germline ends. The CDR3 sequence is CASSQWRGAMTEAFF. CDR3 DNA sequence: TGTGCCAGCAGCCAGTGGAGAGGGGCGATGACTGAAGCTTTCTTT. The full variable domain, with the rest looked up from reference TRBV5-4 and TRBJ1-1, is ETGVTQSPTHLIKTRGQQVTLRCSSQSGHNTVSWYQQALGQGPQFIFQYYREEENGRGNFPPRFSGLQFPNYSSELNVNALELDDSALYLCASSQWRGAMTEAFFGQGTRLTVV.

The rearrangement links TRBV6-2 or TRBV6-3 to TRBJ1-1; tentative D call: TRBD1 (6 bases). Trimming took 6 bases from V and 7 from J, leaving 18 bases between them. This CDR3 is built from 14 residues. Germline V gene data show CDR1 as MNHEY and CDR2 as SVGEGT. CDR3 residues: CASSERGRALEAFF. DNA of the CDR3: TGTGCCAGCAGCGAAAGGGGGAGGGCGCTTGAAGCTTTCTTT.

The chain employs TRBV5-1 and TRBJ2-1; D unresolved. From germline, CDR1 is SGHRS and CDR2 YFSETQ. Trimming removed 0 bases at V and 6 bases at J, with 13 bases between. There are 15 residues in the CDR3. Here the CDR3 DNA reads TGCGCCAGCAGCTTGGCTCGACCGGGCCTCAATGAGCAGTTCTTC. It codes for CASSLARPGLNEQFF.

This sequence joins TRBV4-2 and TRBJ1-2; a possible D gene is TRBD1 (5 bases). The CDR3 length is 15 residues. Trimming left V 0 bases short and J 5 bases short, with 13 bases between. Germline CDR1 and CDR2: LGHNA and YNFKEQ. The CDR3 DNA reads as TGTGCCAGCAGCCAAGATGCGTCCGGGACGTATGGCTACACCTTC. It translates to CASSQDASGTYGYTF.